One sample yielded the 2 T cell receptor beta chains listed below, sequenced in a study of shared clonotypes between healthy human individuals (dated by TCRdb to about 2020). The method was the immunoSEQ multiplex PCR assay. TCRdb stores this immuneACCESS table with in-frame sequences only. Part of the clones is absent; in the studies checked, under half of the shortfall reflects unresolved V genes, and no reason is known for the rest. Recorded for this sample are about 680,000 clones; less than 80% of them occurred a single time. 1.5% to 2% of the sample is taken by the ten largest. Sequencing used memory CD4+ T cells sorted from blood. The cell subset or site tag for this specimen amounts to: CD45RA-negative fraction. The receptors stem from a woman aged 30 to 39 in good health.

The V call is TRBV2, the J call TRBJ1-1, with 7 bases that match TRBD1. There are 13 residues in the CDR3. Germline V gene sequence: CDR1 SNHLY, CDR2 FYNNEI. V was clipped by 10 bases and J by 0 bases; unmatched bases: 5. CDR3 in amino acids: CATGTAMNTEAFF. CDR3 DNA sequence: TGTGCCACCGGGACAGCCATGAACACTGAAGCTTTCTTT. Together with reference TRBV2 and TRBJ1-1, the CDR3 gives the full variable domain: EPEVTQTPSHQVTQMGQEVILRCVPISNHLYFYWYRQILGQKVEFLVSFYNNEISEKSEIFDDQFSVERPDGSNFTLKIRSTKLEDSAMYFCATGTAMNTEAFFGQGTRLTVV.

The table lists this clone with a few counts. This chain connects TRBV28 to TRBJ2-7; no firm D call. The germline V gene has CDR1 MDHEN and CDR2 SYDVKM. CDR3 length: 13 residues. V was clipped by 6 bases and J by 7 bases, with 16 bases between them. The CDR3: CASSPGGVGEQYF. The CDR3 DNA reads as TGTGCCAGCAGCCCTGGTGGGGTTGGGGAGCAGTACTTC.